This record concerns one T cell receptor beta chain sequence. Its matching antigen is unknown. The sample comes from a study of shared clonotypes between healthy human individuals. Findings and limits, study-wide: A limitation of the genetic and exposure-history diversity represented arose from few donors.

CDR3 length: 16 residues. V shed 4 bases and J shed 1 base, with 16 bases lying between them. CDR1 ENHRY and CDR2 SYGVKD come from the germline V gene. Original methodology: As immunoSEQ supplied junction-only sequences (without quality scores), filtering differed. Clones were sequenced by immunoSEQ multiplex PCR, and TCRdb holds only the in-frame ones, with some missing. V and J calls and clone size follow that table, whereas D and trimming were derived from the DNA. The sample lists 500,000 to 650,000 clones; around 78% were seen once. Specimen: PBMCs. The TCR was taken from a woman in her thirties or forties in good health. Some clones in this sample may be carry-over from other donors' samples. The chain recombines TRBV10-3 with TRBJ1-2; D is perhaps TRBD1 (6 bases). The CDR3 DNA is TGTGCCATCAGTGGCACAGGGAACTTTATTAACTATGGCTACACCTTC. This codes for CAISGTGNFINYGYTF.